Listed below are T cell receptor beta chains from one sample, sequenced in a study of beta chain features in type 1 diabetes. Measured with immunoSEQ multiplex PCR; TCRdb has only the in-frame clones, and not every one. Seen here are about 340,000 clones, roughly 14% observed once, and the top ten hold about 0.016%. What was sequenced was naive CD4+ T cells from blood. The receptors here all came from a woman aged 18 to 35 with type 1 diabetes. Each CDR3 is given with its conserved first and last residue. The D gene is left open where the match is weak.

TRBV28	14	-	CASSLLEGGNTIYF
TRBV29-1	13	TRBD1	CSGSRDRRTEAFF
TRBV5-1	13	-	CASSPTGADTQYF
TRBV28	16	-	CASSARTDWAKNIQYF
TRBV5-1	16	TRBD2	CASKGLAGARGETQYF
TRBV5-1	14	TRBD1	CATNPGGDRETQYF
TRBV30	14	-	CAWSVDGRPNEQFF
TRBV5-6	15	-	CASSLDGLLTGELFF
TRBV28	13	TRBD1	CASSGGQAYEQYF
TRBV2	12	TRBD1	CVSTGVSWGYTF
TRBV30	14	-	CAWSVSGIQETQYF
TRBV30	13	TRBD1	CAWSVTGGIKAFF
TRBV28	13	-	CASQQGGRNTIYF
TRBV5-1	13	-	CASSRTVNTEAFF
TRBV29-1	11	-	CSVAMTYEQYF
TRBV7-2	12	TRBD1	CASSPGTDGYTF
TRBV11-2	12	TRBD2	CASSPTTSGQYF
TRBV2	13	-	CASSADRGGEQFF
TRBV18	14	-	CASSPRDTNYGYTF
TRBV7-2	13	-	CASSLRRETEAFF
TRBV2	13	-	CASSAQGLTEAFF
TRBV5-1	15	-	CASSLRLSGTGELFF
TRBV5-1	14	TRBD1	CASRPGTGSNEQFF
TRBV7-2	14	-	CASSPSAGTYEQYF
TRBV5-4	16	TRBD2	CASSFRAGGGTGELFF
TRBV11-3	17	TRBD2	CASSLGETSGRDNEQFF
TRBV18	17	TRBD2	CASSPQLAGTNTGELFF
TRBV2	17	-	CASSSDRLPSSYNEQFF
TRBV18	16	-	CASSPPSNFGGETQYF
TRBV2	13	TRBD2	CASRGSGSDIQYF
TRBV19	17	-	CASSIGGGREANYGYTF
TRBV28	16	TRBD2	CASIGGASGSHNEQFF
TRBV6-6	13	TRBD1	CASSSGTGVGRHF
TRBV19	14	-	CASSPDRLRNEQFF
TRBV6-6	14	-	CASRAQTEPGGYTF
TRBV27	12	-	CASSFSGSGYTF
TRBV10-2	13	-	CASSNDRNYGYTF
TRBV19	13	-	CASSITGYQPQHF
TRBV7-9	14	TRBD1	CASSRTGGGTEAFF
TRBV11-2	17	TRBD2	CASSYGTSGSSTDTQYF
TRBV7-2	15	-	CASSPPGSRQETQYF
TRBV28	15	-	CASSQQETPKNIQYF
TRBV5-1	15	-	CASSLAAVNTGELFF
TRBV19	15	-	CASSRGGGATYEQYF